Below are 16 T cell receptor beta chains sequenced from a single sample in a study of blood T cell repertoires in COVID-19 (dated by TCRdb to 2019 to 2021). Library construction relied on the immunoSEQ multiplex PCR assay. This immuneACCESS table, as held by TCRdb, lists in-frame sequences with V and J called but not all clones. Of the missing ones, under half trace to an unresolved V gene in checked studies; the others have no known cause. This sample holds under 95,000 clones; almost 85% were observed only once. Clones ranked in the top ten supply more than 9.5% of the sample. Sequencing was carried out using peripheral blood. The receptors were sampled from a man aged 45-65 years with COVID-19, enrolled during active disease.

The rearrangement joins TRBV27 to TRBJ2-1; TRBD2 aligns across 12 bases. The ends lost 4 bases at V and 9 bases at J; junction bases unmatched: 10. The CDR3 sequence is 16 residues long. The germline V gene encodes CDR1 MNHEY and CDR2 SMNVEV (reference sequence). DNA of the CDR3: TGTGCCAGCAGTTCACCGACTAGCGGGGGTCCCCGTGAGCAGTTCTTC. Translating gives CASSSPTSGGPREQFF.

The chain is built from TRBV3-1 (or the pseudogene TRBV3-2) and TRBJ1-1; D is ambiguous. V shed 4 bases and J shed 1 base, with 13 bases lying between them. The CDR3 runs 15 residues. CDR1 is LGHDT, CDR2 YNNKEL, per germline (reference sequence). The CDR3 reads CASSRQITENTEAFF. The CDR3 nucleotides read TGTGCCAGCAGCCGTCAAATCACAGAGAACACTGAAGCTTTCTTT.

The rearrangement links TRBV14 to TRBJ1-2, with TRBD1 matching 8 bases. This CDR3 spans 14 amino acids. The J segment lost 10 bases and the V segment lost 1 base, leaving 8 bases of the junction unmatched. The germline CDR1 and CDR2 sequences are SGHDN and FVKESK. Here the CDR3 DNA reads TGTGCCAGCAGCCAAGCAAGGACAGGGAGTGACTACACCTTC. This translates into CASSQARTGSDYTF.

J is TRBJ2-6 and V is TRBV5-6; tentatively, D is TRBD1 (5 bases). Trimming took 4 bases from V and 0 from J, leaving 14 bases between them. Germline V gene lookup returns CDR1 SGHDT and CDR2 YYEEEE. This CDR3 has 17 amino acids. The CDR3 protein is CASSLYSGYSGANVLTF. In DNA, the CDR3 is TGTGCCAGCAGCCTTTATTCAGGGTACTCTGGGGCCAACGTCCTGACTTTC. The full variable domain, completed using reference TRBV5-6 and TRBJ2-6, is DAGVTQSPTHLIKTRGQQVTLRCSPKSGHDTVSWYQQALGQGPQFIFQYYEEEERQRGNFPDRFSGHQFPNYSSELNVNALLLGDSALYLCASSLYSGYSGANVLTFGAGSRLTVL.

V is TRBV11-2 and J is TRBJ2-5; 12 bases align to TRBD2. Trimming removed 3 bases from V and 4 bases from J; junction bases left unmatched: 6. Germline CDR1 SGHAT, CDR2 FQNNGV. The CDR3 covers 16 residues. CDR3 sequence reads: CASSFVLAGGVETQYF. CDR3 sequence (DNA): TGTGCCAGCAGCTTTGTACTAGCGGGAGGCGTAGAGACCCAGTACTTC.

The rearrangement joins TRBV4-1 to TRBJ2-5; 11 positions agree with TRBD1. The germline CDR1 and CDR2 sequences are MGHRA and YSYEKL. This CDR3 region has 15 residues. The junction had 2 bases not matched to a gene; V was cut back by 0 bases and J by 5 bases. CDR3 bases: TGCGCCAGCAGCCAAGATGGGACAGGGGGTGAGACCCAGTACTTC. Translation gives CASSQDGTGGETQYF.

The CDR3 DNA sequence: TGTGCCAGCAGCGTAGCGGGTAGCGGAGGATACAATGAGCAGTTCTTC. Translated, it gives CASSVAGSGGYNEQFF. The chain combines TRBV9 with TRBJ2-1; D might be TRBD2 (6 bases). The CDR3 runs to 16 residues. Germline V CDR1 and CDR2: SGDLS, YYNGEE. Trimming cost V 0 bases and J 4 bases, with 14 bases left between them.

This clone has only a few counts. The CDR3 region is CASSETGTGGYEQYF. CDR3 nucleotides: TGTGCCAGCAGTGAAACCGGGACAGGGGGTTACGAGCAGTACTTC. V gene TRBV6-1 combines with J gene TRBJ2-7; 11 nucleotides agree with TRBD1. The CDR3 covers 15 residues. Germline V lookup: CDR1 MNHNS, CDR2 SASEGT. Losses at the gene ends were 2 bases for V and 4 bases for J; bases not matched to a gene: 4.

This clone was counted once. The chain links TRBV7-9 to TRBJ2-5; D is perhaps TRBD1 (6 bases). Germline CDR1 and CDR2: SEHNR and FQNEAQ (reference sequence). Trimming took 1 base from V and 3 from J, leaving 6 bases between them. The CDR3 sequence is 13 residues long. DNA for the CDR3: TGTGCCAGCAGCTTAGACAGGGAAGAGACCCAGTACTTC. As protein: CASSLDREETQYF. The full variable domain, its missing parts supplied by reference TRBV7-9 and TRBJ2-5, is DTGVSQNPRHKITKRGQNVTFRCDPISEHNRLYWYRQTLGQGPEFLTYFQNEAQLEKSRLLSDRFSAERPKGSFSTLEIQRTEQGDSAMYLCASSLDREETQYFGPGTRLLVL.

The CDR3 nucleotides are TGTGCCAGCAGTACCCCCGGGAGAGAGCAGTTCTTC. It is translated as CASSTPGREQFF. The rearrangement uses TRBV28 and TRBJ2-1, with a tentative D call TRBD2 (6 bases). CDR3 length: 12 amino acids. V was pared by 5 bases and J by 10 bases, with 12 bases between. The germline V gene has CDR1 MDHEN and CDR2 SYDVKM.

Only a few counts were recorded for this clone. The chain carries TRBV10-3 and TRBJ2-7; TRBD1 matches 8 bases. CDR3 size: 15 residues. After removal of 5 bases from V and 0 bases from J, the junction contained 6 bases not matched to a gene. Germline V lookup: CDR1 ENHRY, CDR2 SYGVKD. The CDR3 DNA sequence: TGTGCCATCAGTCCGGGACAGGCTGACTCCTACGAGCAGTACTTC. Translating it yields CAISPGQADSYEQYF.

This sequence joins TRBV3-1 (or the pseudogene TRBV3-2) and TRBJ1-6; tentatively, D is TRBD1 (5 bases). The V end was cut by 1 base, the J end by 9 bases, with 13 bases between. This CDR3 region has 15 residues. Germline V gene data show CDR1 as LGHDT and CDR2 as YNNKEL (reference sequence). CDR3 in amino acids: CASSQVSQGTSPLHF. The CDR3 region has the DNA TGTGCCAGCAGCCAAGTTAGTCAGGGAACTTCACCCCTCCACTTT.

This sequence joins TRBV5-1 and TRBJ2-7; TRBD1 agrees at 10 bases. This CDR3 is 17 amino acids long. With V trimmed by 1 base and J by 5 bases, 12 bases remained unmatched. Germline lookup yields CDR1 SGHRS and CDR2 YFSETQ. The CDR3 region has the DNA TGCGCCAGCAGCTTGTTCCCCGGGGACAGGGGTCAGGACGAGCAGTACTTC. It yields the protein CASSLFPGDRGQDEQYF. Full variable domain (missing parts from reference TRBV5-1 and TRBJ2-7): KAGVTQTPRYLIKTRGQQVTLSCSPISGHRSVSWYQQTPGQGLQFLFEYFSETQRNKGNFPGRFSGRQFSNSRSEMNVSTLELGDSALYLCASSLFPGDRGQDEQYFGPGTRLTVT.

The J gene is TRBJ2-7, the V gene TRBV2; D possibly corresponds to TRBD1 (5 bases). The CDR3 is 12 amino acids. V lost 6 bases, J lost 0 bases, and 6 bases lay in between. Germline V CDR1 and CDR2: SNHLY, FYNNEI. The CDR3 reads CASRDNSYEQYF. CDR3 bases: TGTGCCAGCAGGGACAACTCCTACGAGCAGTACTTC.

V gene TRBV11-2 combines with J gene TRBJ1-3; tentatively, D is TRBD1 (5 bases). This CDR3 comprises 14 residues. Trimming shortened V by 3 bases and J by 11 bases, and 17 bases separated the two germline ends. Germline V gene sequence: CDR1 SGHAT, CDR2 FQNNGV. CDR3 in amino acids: CASSFSTRVGSIYF. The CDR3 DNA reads TGTGCCAGCAGCTTTTCAACCAGGGTAGGGTCCATATATTTT.

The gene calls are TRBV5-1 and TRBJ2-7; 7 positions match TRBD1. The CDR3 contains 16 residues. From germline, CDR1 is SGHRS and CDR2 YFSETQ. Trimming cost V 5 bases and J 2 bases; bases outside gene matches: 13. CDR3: CASRQTGTVSPYEQYF. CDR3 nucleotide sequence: TGCGCCAGCAGGCAAACTGGGACAGTCTCACCCTACGAGCAGTACTTC. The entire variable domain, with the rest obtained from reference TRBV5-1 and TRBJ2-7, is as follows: KAGVTQTPRYLIKTRGQQVTLSCSPISGHRSVSWYQQTPGQGLQFLFEYFSETQRNKGNFPGRFSGRQFSNSRSEMNVSTLELGDSALYLCASRQTGTVSPYEQYFGPGTRLTVT.